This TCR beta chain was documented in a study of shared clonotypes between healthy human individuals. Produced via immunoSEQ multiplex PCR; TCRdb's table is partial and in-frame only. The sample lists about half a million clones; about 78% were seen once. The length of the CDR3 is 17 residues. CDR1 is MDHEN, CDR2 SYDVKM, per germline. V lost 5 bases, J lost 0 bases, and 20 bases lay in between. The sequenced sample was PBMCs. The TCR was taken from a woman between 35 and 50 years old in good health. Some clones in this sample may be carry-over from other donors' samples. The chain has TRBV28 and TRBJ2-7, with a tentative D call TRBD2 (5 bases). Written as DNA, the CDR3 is TGTGCCAGCAGTCCCCGTATCGGGCGGGCGAGCTCCTACGAGCAGTACTTC. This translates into CASSPRIGRASSYEQYF.